The 30 T cell receptor beta chains in this list originate from one sample, sequenced in a study of T cells in localized non-small cell lung cancer. Assay: immunoSEQ multiplex PCR; the TCRdb copy retains only in-frame clones and omits some. The sample carries 75,000 to 85,000 clones, approximately 80% recorded once. The specimen comprised peripheral blood, sampled before any cancer treatment. Receptors originate from an older female donor with stage I lung adenocarcinoma.

The gene calls are TRBV4-3 and TRBJ1-2; maybe TRBD1 (5 bases). CDR3 length: 14 amino acids. Germline CDR1 reads LGHNA; CDR2 reads YSLEER. The V end was cut by 3 bases, the J end by 4 bases, with 12 bases between. The CDR3: CASSQAGSGYGYTF. The CDR3 DNA reads TGCGCCAGCAGCCAGGCAGGGAGCGGCTATGGCTACACCTTC.

This clone has a handful of counts. The genes are TRBV19 and TRBJ2-3, with D possibly TRBD1 on 5 matching bases. Trimming cost V 4 bases and J 2 bases, with 7 bases left between them. Germline CDR1 is LNHDA and CDR2 is SQIVND (reference sequence). This CDR3 comprises 13 residues. CDR3 nucleotide sequence: TGTGCCAGTAGTAAAGGGGTCACAGATACGCAGTATTTT. Residues: CASSKGVTDTQYF.

The V and J genes are TRBV6-5 and TRBJ1-3; D is ambiguous. The CDR3 totals 12 residues. V was clipped by 11 bases and J by 0 bases, with 8 bases between them. Germline-derived CDR1 and CDR2 are MNHEY and SVGAGI. CDR3 amino acids: CAVPVSGNTIYF. CDR3 bases: TGTGCCGTCCCAGTCTCTGGAAACACCATATATTTT.

This chain's CDR3 is CSVSVAGGRDTQYF. CDR3 coding DNA: TGCAGCGTTTCTGTAGCGGGGGGGAGGGATACGCAGTATTTT. The chain is built from TRBV29-1 and TRBJ2-3, with 11 bases aligning to TRBD2. The CDR3 loop spans 14 amino acids. Germline CDR1 SQVTM, CDR2 ANQGSEA. Unmatched junction bases numbered 7, after V lost 5 bases and J lost 6 bases.

The chain employs TRBV20-1 and TRBJ2-5; D not resolved. Gene TRBJ2-7 matches the end of the DNA better, so the J call may be wrong. CDR3 length: 11 amino acids. The V gene's germline CDR1 is DFQATT and CDR2 SNEGSKA (reference sequence). The CDR3 reads CSASSGPEQYF. CDR3 in DNA: TGCAGTGCTAGTTCGGGTCCCGAGCAGTACTTC.

This chain joins TRBV19 and TRBJ2-1; 8 positions match TRBD2. The ends lost 3 bases at V and 11 bases at J; junction bases unmatched: 6. The CDR3 has 13 residues. The germline V gene has CDR1 LNHDA and CDR2 SQIVND (reference sequence). The DNA for the CDR3 is TGTGCCAGTAGTATTGAACGGGGGGGAAAGCAGTTCTTC. Encoded protein: CASSIERGGKQFF.

This clone was detected only a few times. The chain uses TRBV5-4 and TRBJ2-7; perhaps TRBD1 as D (6 bases). The CDR3 has 12 residues. The V gene lost 3 bases and the J gene lost 6 bases, with 10 bases spanning the gap. The germline CDR1 and CDR2 sequences are SGHNT and YYREEE (reference sequence). The CDR3 nucleotides are TGTGCCAGCAGCTCAGGGGTCGGCGAGCAGTACTTC. It encodes CASSSGVGEQYF.

V and J are TRBV6-6 and TRBJ2-7; D perhaps matches TRBD1 (6 bases). The germline V gene encodes CDR1 MNHNY and CDR2 SVGAGI (reference sequence). There are 13 residues in the CDR3. Trimming took 8 bases from V and 1 from J, leaving 12 bases between them. CDR3 nucleotides: TGTGCCAGCCGGACAGTGGAGTCCTACGAGCAGTACTTC. Its translation is CASRTVESYEQYF.

The rearrangement uses TRBV7-2 and TRBJ1-1, with D unclear. Trimming shortened V by 1 base and J by 7 bases, and 7 bases separated the two germline ends. The germline V gene encodes CDR1 SGHTA and CDR2 FQGNSA. This CDR3 contains 12 residues. The CDR3 spells CASSLDRHEAFF. The CDR3 coding sequence is TGTGCCAGCAGCTTAGATCGACATGAAGCTTTCTTT.

This chain connects TRBV5-6 to TRBJ1-1; the D gene is possibly TRBD1 (6 bases). Germline V gene data show CDR1 as SGHDT and CDR2 as YYEEEE. V was trimmed by 1 base and J by 1 base, leaving 8 bases between them. The CDR3 has 14 amino acids. The CDR3 is CASSLNRANTEAFF. The CDR3 bases are TGTGCCAGCAGCTTGAACAGGGCGAACACTGAAGCTTTCTTT.

The chain has TRBV19 and TRBJ1-5; no reliable D call. The germline V gene encodes CDR1 LNHDA and CDR2 SQIVND (reference sequence). The CDR3 is 14 amino acids. Deletions cut 5 bases from V and 0 bases from J, with 8 bases between. The CDR3 DNA reads as TGTGCCAGTAGTGTAAGTTATAGCAATCAGCCCCAGCATTTT. As protein: CASSVSYSNQPQHF.

The sample holds a few counts of this clone. In DNA form, the CDR3 reads TGTGCCAGCAGCTTGAGTACTAAGAACACTGAAGCTTTCTTT. Translation gives CASSLSTKNTEAFF. The gene calls are TRBV11-2 and TRBJ1-1; D uncertain. Germline-derived CDR1 and CDR2 are SGHAT and FQNNGV. Trimming pared 3 bases from V and 1 base from J, leaving 9 bases between. This CDR3 is 14 amino acids long.

The chain joins TRBV7-6 to TRBJ2-7; D not certain. This CDR3 contains 13 residues. CDR1 SGHVS and CDR2 FNYEAQ come from the germline V gene. V shed 5 bases and J shed 1 base, with 9 bases lying between them. CDR3 in DNA: TGTGCCAGCAGCCAGTTCTTATCCTACGAGCAGTACTTC. Its translation is CASSQFLSYEQYF.

This sequence joins TRBV7-2 and TRBJ1-5; tentatively, D is TRBD1 (5 bases). Trimming removed 1 base from V and 4 bases from J, with 11 bases in between. Germline lookup yields CDR1 SGHTA and CDR2 FQGNSA. CDR3 length equals 15 residues. The CDR3 spells CASSLVGTPNQPQHF. As DNA, the CDR3 is TGTGCCAGCAGCTTAGTTGGGACGCCTAATCAGCCCCAGCATTTT.

The chain couples TRBV4-2 to TRBJ2-1; TRBD2 aligns across 12 bases. There are 19 residues in the CDR3. With 4 bases clipped from V and 0 bases from J, the junction kept 10 bases outside the gene matches. CDR1 is LGHNA, CDR2 YNFKEQ, per germline. The CDR3 DNA reads as TGTGCCAGCAGCCTTCGGGTACTAGCGGGGGGAATCTCCTACAATGAGCAGTTCTTC. Translation gives CASSLRVLAGGISYNEQFF.

The chain is built from TRBV29-1 and TRBJ1-5; D is unresolved. CDR1 SQVTM and CDR2 ANQGSEA come from the germline V gene. V was shortened by 0 bases and J by 3 bases, with 6 bases between the two germline ends. The CDR3 runs 13 residues. The DNA of the CDR3 is TGCAGCGTTGAAGAGGGAAACAATCAGCCCCAGCATTTT. This sequence encodes CSVEEGNNQPQHF.

The V call is TRBV18, the J call TRBJ2-3, with D perhaps given as TRBD1 or TRBD2 (6 bases each). Trimming took off 2 bases at V and 3 bases at J, with 12 bases between the two ends. CDR3 size: 15 residues. Germline V gives CDR1 KGHSH, CDR2 LQKENI. CDR3 in amino acids: CASSPRRGKTDTQYF. Here the CDR3 DNA reads TGTGCCAGCTCACCAAGGAGGGGGAAGACAGATACGCAGTATTTT.

This clone was detected only a few times. CDR3 nucleotides: TGTGCCAGCAGTTGGGGCACAATGAACACTGAAGCTTTCTTT. Protein product: CASSWGTMNTEAFF. V gene TRBV6-1 combines with J gene TRBJ1-1; weak D call: TRBD1 (5 bases). This CDR3 spans 14 amino acids. Germline-derived CDR1 and CDR2 are MNHNS and SASEGT. Trimming cost V 5 bases and J 0 bases, with 10 bases left between them.

The chain is built from TRBV5-5 and TRBJ1-1, with 7 bases lining up with TRBD1. Germline CDR1 SGHKS, CDR2 YYEKEE (reference sequence). V was pared by 2 bases and J by 0 bases, with 7 bases of the junction left unmatched. There are 16 residues in the CDR3. Written as DNA, the CDR3 is TGTGCCAGCAGCTTTAGATACAGGGGATTGAACACTGAAGCTTTCTTT. It specifies CASSFRYRGLNTEAFF.

The chain joins TRBV4-3 to TRBJ1-4; 7 bases fit TRBD1. CDR1 and CDR2 (germline): LGHNA, YSLEER. This CDR3 has 17 residues. V lost 2 bases, J lost 0 bases, and 6 bases stayed unmatched. CDR3 loop: CASSQSTGKATNEKLFF. CDR3 in DNA: TGCGCCAGCAGCCAATCGACAGGGAAGGCAACTAATGAAAAACTGTTTTTT.

The rearrangement links TRBV7-9 to TRBJ1-6, with TRBD1 matching 8 bases. V lost 4 bases, J lost 10 bases, and 6 bases stayed unmatched. The CDR3 loop spans 14 amino acids. Germline CDR1 SEHNR, CDR2 FQNEAQ (reference sequence). The CDR3 DNA is TGTGCCAGCAGCTCCTGGACAGGGCAATCACCCCTCCACTTT. Its protein is CASSSWTGQSPLHF.

The V and J genes are TRBV23-1 and TRBJ1-2; 9 bases map to TRBD1. TRBV23-1 is an ORF, with its function uncertain. This CDR3 has 14 amino acids. V was pared by 6 bases and J by 7 bases, with 9 bases of the junction left unmatched. CDR3 residues: CASRMGQGIGGYTF. For the CDR3, the DNA is TGCGCCAGCAGGATGGGACAGGGAATTGGTGGCTACACCTTC.

The chain is built from TRBV30 and TRBJ1-1; unclear D gene. CDR3 size: 11 residues. Germline CDR1 is GTSNPN and CDR2 is SVGIG (reference sequence). Deletions cut 3 bases from V and 2 bases from J, with 4 bases between. CDR3 protein: CAWRLNTEAFF. The CDR3 DNA reads TGTGCCTGGAGACTAAACACTGAAGCTTTCTTT.

The gene calls are TRBV6-5 and TRBJ1-1; 7 bases agree with TRBD1. The trim removed 3 bases at V and 1 base at J, leaving 8 bases unmatched. Germline V CDR1 and CDR2: MNHEY, SVGAGI. The length of the CDR3 is 16 residues. The CDR3: CASSYAPGQRNTEAFF. Here the CDR3 DNA reads TGTGCCAGCAGTTATGCCCCGGGACAGCGGAACACTGAAGCTTTCTTT.

This clone was detected only once. The V gene is TRBV12-5, the J gene TRBJ1-2; 9 bases agree with TRBD1. The CDR3 runs 14 residues. Trimming took 3 bases from V and 2 from J; bases not matched to a gene: 1. Looked up from germline, CDR1 is LGHNT and CDR2 is FRNRAP. The CDR3 DNA reads TGTGCTAGTGGTTTTGGACAGGGGAACTATGGCTACACCTTC. Amino acid sequence: CASGFGQGNYGYTF.

This clone came up many times. The V and J genes are TRBV19 and TRBJ2-2; tentatively, D is TRBD1 or TRBD2 (5 bases each). V shed 4 bases and J shed 5 bases, with 20 bases lying between them. The CDR3 contains 17 residues. CDR1 LNHDA and CDR2 SQIVND come from the germline V gene (reference sequence). CDR3 sequence: CASSTGRTQGETGELFF. CDR3 DNA sequence: TGTGCCAGTAGTACCGGCAGAACTCAGGGAGAAACCGGGGAGCTGTTTTTT.

V gene TRBV4-1 combines with J gene TRBJ1-6, with a possible D match to TRBD1 (6 bases). Germline assignment: CDR1 MGHRA and CDR2 YSYEKL. Trimming took 0 bases from V and 7 from J, leaving 10 bases between them. This CDR3 has 15 amino acids. For the CDR3, the DNA is TGCGCCAGCAGCCAAGATCGGACAGAGAATTCACCCCTCCACTTT. Translated, it gives CASSQDRTENSPLHF.

This clone was recorded once. The CDR3 region has the DNA TGCGCCAGCAGCCAAGAAAGGGTAACTGAAGCTTTCTTT. Encoded protein: CASSQERVTEAFF. The gene calls are TRBV4-3 and TRBJ1-1, with D unresolved. The CDR3 runs 13 residues. Trimming cost V 0 bases and J 5 bases, with 7 bases left between them. The germline V gene encodes CDR1 LGHNA and CDR2 YSLEER.

The CDR3: CASRLQGKVAMNTEAFF. The CDR3 bases are TGTGCAAGTCGCTTACAGGGTAAAGTTGCCATGAACACTGAAGCTTTCTTT. The chain links TRBV12-2 to TRBJ1-1; no check of the table's D call, TRBD1, against the DNA was made. TRBV12-2 is assigned pseudogene status. The CDR3 is 17 amino acids.

The chain joins TRBV9 to TRBJ1-1, with TRBD1 identical over 9 bases. The CDR3 is 14 residues long. Germline CDR1 reads SGDLS; CDR2 reads YYNGEE. Trimming took 3 bases from V and 7 from J; bases not matched to a gene: 7. CDR3 region: CASSATGGVSEAFF. For the CDR3, the DNA is TGTGCCAGCAGCGCGACAGGGGGTGTGAGTGAAGCTTTCTTT. Filled out from reference TRBV9 and TRBJ1-1, the complete variable domain reads DSGVTQTPKHLITATGQRVTLRCSPRSGDLSVYWYQQSLDQGLQFLIQYYNGEERAKGNILERFSAQQFPDLHSELNLSSLELGDSALYFCASSATGGVSEAFFGQGTRLTVV.